A single sample gave rise to the 18 T cell receptor beta chains below, sequenced in a study of cytomegalovirus exposure and HLA in healthy donors. Researchers ran the PCR with 60 Vbeta and 13 Jbeta primers. Only in-frame clones appear in the TCRdb table, and some are missing; sequencing was by immunoSEQ multiplex PCR. The data contain around 150,000 clones, about four fifths of them seen just once; the ten biggest clones take up about 5%. The sample taken for sequencing was PBMCs. The receptors were sampled from a man younger than 40 in good health and CMV-seropositive.

V gene TRBV18 combines with J gene TRBJ2-7; maybe TRBD1 (6 bases). CDR1 KGHSH and CDR2 LQKENI come from the germline V gene. CDR3 length equals 13 residues. Trimming removed 0 bases at V and 11 bases at J, with 14 bases between. CDR3 protein: CASSPPGAVVEYF. The DNA for the CDR3 is TGTGCCAGCTCACCACCGGGGGCCGTCGTAGAGTACTTC.

The rearrangement uses TRBV12-5 and TRBJ1-1; no definite D call. V was trimmed by 4 bases and J by 1 base, leaving 4 bases between them. The CDR3 extends over 12 amino acids. CDR1 LGHNT and CDR2 FRNRAP come from the germline V gene. CDR3 nucleotide sequence: TGTGCTAGTGGTTGGGCGAACACTGAAGCTTTCTTT. It encodes CASGWANTEAFF.

J is TRBJ2-7 and V is TRBV28; 8 nucleotides line up with TRBD2. The J segment lost 1 base and the V segment lost 8 bases, leaving 10 bases of the junction unmatched. This CDR3 contains 15 residues. In germline, CDR1 is MDHEN, CDR2 SYDVKM. The CDR3 sequence: CASLQSGRGSYEQYF. The CDR3 coding sequence is TGTGCCAGCCTTCAAAGCGGGAGAGGTTCCTACGAGCAGTACTTC.

The J gene is TRBJ2-1, the V gene TRBV6-1; perhaps TRBD2 as D (5 bases). CDR1 is MNHNS, CDR2 SASEGT, per germline. Deletions cut 7 bases from V and 8 bases from J, with 15 bases between. The length of the CDR3 is 13 residues. CDR3 in DNA: TGTGCCAGCACTTTACTAGAGTTCTATGAGCAGTTCTTC. Translating it yields CASTLLEFYEQFF.

The chain carries TRBV5-1 and TRBJ1-2; TRBD1 matches 7 bases. Germline V gene data show CDR1 as SGHRS and CDR2 as YFSETQ. With V trimmed by 4 bases and J by 7 bases, 7 bases remained unmatched. The CDR3 is 13 residues long. The CDR3 DNA reads TGCGCCAGCAGCCCAGGGGGGCGAGCTGGCTACACCTTC. Protein product: CASSPGGRAGYTF.

The chain uses TRBV11-2 and TRBJ2-2; TRBD2 matches at 12 bases. The CDR3 totals 15 residues. Germline-derived CDR1 and CDR2 are SGHAT and FQNNGV. With V trimmed by 5 bases and J by 7 bases, 5 bases remained unmatched. The CDR3, as DNA: TGTGCCAGCAGCCCTCCTAGCGGGGGGGGCGGGGAGCTGTTTTTT. Encoded protein: CASSPPSGGGGELFF.

This chain links TRBV4-1 with TRBJ1-4, with D hard to call. The CDR3 consists of 16 residues. The germline V gene encodes CDR1 MGHRA and CDR2 YSYEKL. The ends were cut back, 0 bases at V and 1 base at J, with 9 bases in the middle. The CDR3 DNA is TGCGCCAGCAGCCAAGAAATTCCGGGAACTAATGAAAAACTGTTTTTT. Protein product: CASSQEIPGTNEKLFF.

This clone appeared a few times. The chain links TRBV28 to TRBJ1-6; D gene uncertain. CDR3 length: 16 amino acids. V gave up 1 base and J gave up 0 bases, with 7 bases separating them. The germline CDR1 and CDR2 sequences are MDHEN and SYDVKM. The CDR3: CASSLFQDSYNSPLHF. The CDR3, as DNA: TGTGCCAGCAGTTTATTCCAGGACTCCTATAATTCACCCCTCCACTTT. Combining the CDR3 with reference TRBV28 and TRBJ1-6 gives the whole variable domain DVKVTQSSRYLVKRTGEKVFLECVQDMDHENMFWYRQDPGLGLRLIYFSYDVKMKEKGDIPEGYSVSREKKERFSLILESASTNQTSMYLCASSLFQDSYNSPLHFGNGTRLTVT.

The genes are TRBV27 and TRBJ2-1, with TRBD1 matching 8 bases. The germline gives CDR1 MNHEY, CDR2 SMNVEV (reference sequence). After removal of 5 bases from V and 7 bases from J, the junction contained 13 bases not matched to a gene. The CDR3 runs 16 residues. The CDR3 sequence: CASSGPLGRGLNEQFF. CDR3 DNA sequence: TGTGCCAGCAGTGGTCCCTTGGGCAGGGGGCTGAATGAGCAGTTCTTC.

This rearrangement joins TRBV10-1 to TRBJ2-3; 9 bases agree with TRBD2. V gave up 0 bases and J gave up 4 bases; unmatched junction bases: 14. Looked up from germline, CDR1 is WNHNN and CDR2 is SYGVQD (reference sequence). This CDR3 region has 19 residues. This chain's CDR3 is CASSESRGRREGPADTQYF. In nucleotides, the CDR3 is TGCGCCAGCAGTGAGTCAAGGGGGCGGCGGGAGGGCCCGGCAGATACGCAGTATTTT.

The CDR3 reads CASRDQGGQGFYEQYF. The CDR3 region has the DNA TGTGCCAGCAGGGATCAGGGCGGACAGGGCTTCTACGAGCAGTACTTC. The V and J genes are TRBV28 and TRBJ2-7; TRBD1 matches at 8 bases. The CDR3 has 16 residues. The germline gives CDR1 MDHEN, CDR2 SYDVKM. Trimming cost V 6 bases and J 3 bases; bases outside gene matches: 13.

The chain combines TRBV4-2 with TRBJ2-7, with a possible D match to TRBD1 (6 bases). Per the germline V gene, CDR1 is LGHNA and CDR2 is YNFKEQ. Trimming took 4 bases from V and 3 from J, leaving 22 bases between them. The CDR3 is made up of 17 amino acids. CDR3 amino acids: CASSPSLGAGAHYEQYF. In DNA, the CDR3 is TGTGCCAGCAGCCCGAGCCTTGGGGCAGGGGCTCACTACGAGCAGTACTTC.

The rearrangement joins TRBV6-1 to TRBJ1-2; the match to TRBD1 covers 9 bases. Germline CDR1 is MNHNS and CDR2 is SASEGT. The CDR3 totals 12 residues. The trim removed 8 bases at V and 4 bases at J, leaving 2 bases unmatched. The CDR3 sequence is CASGTGFYGYTF. In DNA form, the CDR3 reads TGTGCCAGCGGGACAGGGTTCTATGGCTACACCTTC.

V and J are TRBV5-8 and TRBJ1-5; D gene uncertain. CDR1 and CDR2 from the germline V gene are SGHTS and YDEGEE. V lost 0 bases and J 6 bases, leaving 10 bases between the germline ends. The CDR3 sequence is 14 residues long. As DNA, the CDR3 is TGTGCCAGCAGCTTGGAGTGGTCGCGTCAGCCCCAGCATTTT. Translating gives CASSLEWSRQPQHF.

In its sample, this clone was seen once. The chain has TRBV5-1 and TRBJ2-2, with D possibly being TRBD2 (5 bases). The CDR3 sequence is 15 residues long. CDR1 is SGHRS, CDR2 YFSETQ, per germline. The V gene lost 4 bases and the J gene lost 4 bases, with 14 bases spanning the gap. CDR3 region: CASSPTGTPTGELFF. The CDR3 DNA is TGCGCCAGCAGCCCCACGGGAACCCCCACCGGGGAGCTGTTTTTT.

The rearrangement uses TRBV5-6 and TRBJ1-1; D perhaps matches TRBD1 (5 bases). CDR1 SGHDT and CDR2 YYEEEE come from the germline V gene. This CDR3 has 14 amino acids. The V end lost 4 bases, the J end lost 7 bases, and 17 bases lay between the germline ends. The DNA of the CDR3 is TGTGCCAGCAGCCAGGTGGGGGGGTGGGATGAAGCTTTCTTT. This translates into CASSQVGGWDEAFF.

The chain employs TRBV25-1 and TRBJ2-3; 8 bases are shared with TRBD2. CDR1 is MGHDK and CDR2 is SYGVNS in the germline V gene. V shed 4 bases and J 2 bases; nucleotides not matched to a gene: 5. The CDR3 runs to 15 residues. This chain's CDR3 is CASSGDSGTTDTQYF. The CDR3 coding sequence is TGTGCCAGCAGTGGGGATAGCGGGACCACAGATACGCAGTATTTT.

V and J are TRBV10-1 and TRBJ2-3; D gene unclear. The germline V gene has CDR1 WNHNN and CDR2 SYGVQD (reference sequence). CDR3 length equals 13 residues. The ends were cut back, 0 bases at V and 5 bases at J, with 6 bases in the middle. CDR3 nucleotides: TGCGCCAGCAGTGAGTCCAGTGAAGATACGCAGTATTTT. Translation gives CASSESSEDTQYF.